What follows are 6 T cell receptor beta chains derived from one specimen sequenced in a study of T cells after yellow fever vaccination. TCRdb reanalysed the 5' RACE reads using MiXCR and keeps one entry per CDR3 protein. The sample yields some 400,000 distinct CDR3 sequences, over 15% seen once. Sequenced material: PBMCs, taken before the yellow fever booster vaccination. The receptors were sampled from a man younger than 35 who received the YFV17D yellow fever vaccine.

This clonotype was seen at least ten times. The chain joins TRBV4-3 to TRBJ2-7; unclear D gene. Germline CDR1 and CDR2: LGHNA and YSLEER. Trimming shortened V by 4 bases and J by 5 bases, and 12 bases separated the two germline ends. This CDR3 has 13 residues. CDR3 sequence (DNA): TGCGCCAGCAGCCTGGGGTTATTAGACGAGCAGTACTTC. It is translated as CASSLGLLDEQYF.

The sample holds many counts of this clonotype. V gene TRBV20-1 combines with J gene TRBJ2-3; 16 bases line up with TRBD2. This CDR3 comprises 17 residues. Germline V gene lookup returns CDR1 DFQATT and CDR2 SNEGSKA (reference sequence). V lost 2 bases and J lost 4; bases outside the gene matches: 6. The CDR3 sequence is CSARTPGLAGGPDTQYF. The CDR3 nucleotides read TGCAGTGCTAGAACCCCGGGACTAGCGGGGGGGCCAGATACGCAGTATTTT.

This clonotype was counted only a few times. This chain joins TRBV4-1 and TRBJ2-4, with D maybe TRBD1 (6 bases). V lost 0 bases and J 0 bases, leaving 18 bases between the germline ends. Germline V lookup: CDR1 MGHRA, CDR2 YSYEKL. The CDR3 extends over 19 amino acids. The CDR3 DNA sequence: TGCGCCAGCAGCCAAGACTGGGGGCGGGTCCTACCAGCCAAAAACATTCAGTACTTC. Protein sequence: CASSQDWGRVLPAKNIQYF.

This clonotype has a handful of counts. The rearrangement joins TRBV9 to TRBJ1-2; 7 nucleotides align to TRBD1. The CDR3 contains 13 residues. Germline values: CDR1 SGDLS, CDR2 YYNGEE. The ends lost 4 bases at V and 7 bases at J; junction bases unmatched: 7. The CDR3 region has the DNA TGTGCCAGCAGCCCACAGGGGTTAGGTGGCTACACCTTC. This sequence encodes CASSPQGLGGYTF.

The CDR3 coding sequence is TGTGCCAGCAGCCCGACAGGTTTTGAGACCCAGTACTTC. Translated: CASSPTGFETQYF. The chain uses TRBV5-4 and TRBJ2-5; TRBD1 might be the D (6 bases). Per the germline V gene, CDR1 is SGHNT and CDR2 is YYREEE (reference sequence). The V end lost 4 bases, the J end lost 5 bases, and 12 bases lay between the germline ends. The CDR3 extends over 13 amino acids.

This clonotype was counted between two and nine times. The V call is TRBV4-1, the J call TRBJ2-3; 10 bases match TRBD1. This CDR3 has 19 residues. Trimming cost V 0 bases and J 2 bases; bases outside gene matches: 11. CDR1 is MGHRA, CDR2 YSYEKL, per germline. The CDR3 reads CASSQDGGTGAPPTDTQYF. In nucleotides, the CDR3 is TGCGCCAGCAGCCAAGATGGGGGGACAGGGGCCCCCCCCACAGATACGCAGTATTTT.